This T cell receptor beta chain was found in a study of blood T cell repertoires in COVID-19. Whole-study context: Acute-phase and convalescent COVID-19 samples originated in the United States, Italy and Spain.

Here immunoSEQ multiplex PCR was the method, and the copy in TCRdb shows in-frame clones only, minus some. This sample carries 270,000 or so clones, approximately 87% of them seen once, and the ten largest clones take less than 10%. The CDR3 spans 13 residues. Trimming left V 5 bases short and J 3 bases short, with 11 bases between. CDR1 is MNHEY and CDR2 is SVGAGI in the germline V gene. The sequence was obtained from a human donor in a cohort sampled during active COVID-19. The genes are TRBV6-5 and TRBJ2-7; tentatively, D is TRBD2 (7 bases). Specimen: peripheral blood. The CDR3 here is CASSRGRGYEQYF. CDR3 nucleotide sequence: TGTGCCAGCAGTAGGGGGAGGGGCTACGAGCAGTACTTC.